This TCR beta chain was recovered during a study of T cell responses to AZD1222 COVID-19 vaccine. Sequenced by immunoSEQ multiplex PCR; TCRdb stores in-frame clones only, minus some. Of under 120,000 clones in the sample, roughly nine tenths were seen once. As to this clone: Antigen: not known.

Study outcomes and limitations: Repertoires were obtained solely post-peak T cell response. Females made up more of the donors, who were largely white British, and clonal diversity may have come out too low. AZD1222 recipients seropositive at baseline numbered only 6 or 7. Breadth and depth of Spike-specific TCRs rose after two AZD1222 doses.

Trimming left V 0 bases short and J 6 bases short, with 11 bases between. CDR3 length: 14 amino acids. Germline CDR1 LNHDA, CDR2 SQIVND (reference sequence). The source of this sequence is an adult who received the AZD1222 COVID-19 vaccine. Sequenced material: peripheral blood, taken 28 days after the second AZD1222 dose. This chain connects TRBV19 to TRBJ1-1; D unclear. The CDR3 DNA follows: TGTGCCAGTAGTATAGACGGACCTAGGGCTGAAGCTTTCTTT. Protein: CASSIDGPRAEAFF. Based on the CDR3 plus reference TRBV19 and TRBJ1-1, the full variable domain is DGGITQSPKYLFRKEGQNVTLSCEQNLNHDAMYWYRQDPGQGLRLIYYSQIVNDFQKGDIAEGYSVSREKKESFPLTVTSAQKNPTAFYLCASSIDGPRAEAFFGQGTRLTVV.